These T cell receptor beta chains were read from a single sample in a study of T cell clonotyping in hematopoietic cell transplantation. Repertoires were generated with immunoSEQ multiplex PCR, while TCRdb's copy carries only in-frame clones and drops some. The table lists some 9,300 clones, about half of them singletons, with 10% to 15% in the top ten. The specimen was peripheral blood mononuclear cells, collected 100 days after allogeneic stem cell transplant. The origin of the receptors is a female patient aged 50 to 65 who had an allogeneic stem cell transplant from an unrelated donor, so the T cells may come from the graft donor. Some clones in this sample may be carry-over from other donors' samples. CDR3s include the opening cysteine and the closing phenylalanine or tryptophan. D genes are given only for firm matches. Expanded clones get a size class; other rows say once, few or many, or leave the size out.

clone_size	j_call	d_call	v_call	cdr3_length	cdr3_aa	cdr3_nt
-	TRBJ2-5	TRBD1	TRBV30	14	CAWREQGARETQYF	TGTGCCTGGAGGGAACAGGGGGCGAGGGAGACCCAGTACTTC
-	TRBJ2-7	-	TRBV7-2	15	CASSLDGTLTYEQYF	TGTGCCAGCAGCTTAGACGGGACACTTACCTACGAGCAGTACTTC
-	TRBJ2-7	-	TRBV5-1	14	CASSFNRVGDEQYF	TGCGCCAGCAGCTTCAACAGGGTTGGCGACGAGCAGTACTTC
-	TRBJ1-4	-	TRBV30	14	CAWSRQGINEKLFF	TGTGCCTGGAGCCGCCAGGGAATTAATGAAAAACTGTTTTTT
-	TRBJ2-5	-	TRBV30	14	CAWSVFLVEETQYF	TGTGCCTGGAGTGTATTTTTGGTGGAAGAGACCCAGTACTTC
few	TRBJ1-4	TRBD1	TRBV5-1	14	CASSFGTGVEKLFF	TGCGCCAGCAGCTTCGGGACAGGGGTTGAAAAACTGTTTTTT
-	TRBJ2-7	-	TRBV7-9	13	CASSDDRPYEQYF	TGTGCCAGCAGCGACGACAGACCCTACGAGCAGTACTTC
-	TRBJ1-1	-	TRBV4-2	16	CASSQLTTQGRHEAFF	TGTGCCAGCAGCCAGTTGACCACTCAGGGGAGACATGAAGCTTTCTTT
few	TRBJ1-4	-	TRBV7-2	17	CASSLNGLVRDEEKLFF	TGTGCCAGCAGCTTAAACGGACTTGTCCGGGACGAAGAAAAACTGTTTTTT
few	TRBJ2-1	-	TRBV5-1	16	CASSLGMGGAYNEQFF	TGCGCCAGCAGCTTGGGTATGGGAGGAGCCTACAATGAGCAGTTCTTC
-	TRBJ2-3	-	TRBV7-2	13	CASSAVGGDTQYF	TGTGCCAGCAGCGCTGTCGGGGGTGATACGCAGTATTTT
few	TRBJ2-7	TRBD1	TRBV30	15	CAWSVRGLPRGEQYF	TGTGCCTGGAGTGTAAGGGGGCTGCCGCGAGGGGAGCAGTACTTC
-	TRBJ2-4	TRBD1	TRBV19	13	CASGTGGRDIQYF	TGTGCCAGTGGAACAGGGGGCAGGGACATTCAGTACTTC
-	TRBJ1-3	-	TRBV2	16	CAGSTDGGGSGNTIYF	TGTGCCGGCAGTACGGACGGGGGAGGTTCTGGAAACACCATATATTTT
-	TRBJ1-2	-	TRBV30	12	CAWAPAPCGYTF	TGTGCCTGGGCCCCCGCGCCCTGTGGCTACACCTTC
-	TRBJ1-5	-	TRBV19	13	CASSTRSAWAQHF	TGTGCCAGTAGTACTAGGAGCGCTTGGGCCCAACATTTT
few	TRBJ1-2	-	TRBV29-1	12	CSVEEGNYGYTF	TGCAGCGTTGAGGAAGGGAACTATGGCTACACCTTC
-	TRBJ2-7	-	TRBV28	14	CASTRPQGLGEQYF	TGTGCCAGCACCCGACCCCAGGGCCTGGGGGAGCAGTACTTC
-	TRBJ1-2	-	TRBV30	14	CAWSDLGGTSGYTF	TGTGCCTGGAGCGACCTCGGGGGGACAAGTGGCTACACCTTC
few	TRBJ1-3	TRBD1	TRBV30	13	CAWGQDSGNTIYF	TGTGCCTGGGGACAGGACTCTGGAAACACCATATATTTT
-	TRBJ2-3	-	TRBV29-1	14	CSVVPGLVGGTQYF	TGCAGCGTTGTCCCGGGACTCGTTGGAGGTACGCAGTATTTT
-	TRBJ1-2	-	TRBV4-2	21	CASSQDRWGERQVERTYGYTF	TGTGCCAGCAGCCAAGATCGTTGGGGTGAAAGACAGGTAGAGAGGACCTATGGCTACACCTTC
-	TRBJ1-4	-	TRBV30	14	CAWSVQPLNEKLFF	TGTGCCTGGAGTGTACAGCCGCTGAATGAAAAACTGTTTTTT
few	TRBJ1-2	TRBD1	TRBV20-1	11	CSAPGTGVNTF	TGCAGTGCTCCCGGGACAGGGGTAAACACCTTC
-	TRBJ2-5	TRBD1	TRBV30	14	CAWSNTGDQETQYF	TGTGCCTGGAGTAATACAGGGGATCAAGAGACCCAGTACTTC